The source of this T cell receptor beta chain is a study of OX40 agonist ivuxolimab in advanced cancers. As for the study in general: Ivuxolimab doses were 0.01, 0.1, 0.3, 1.5, 3 or 10 mg/kg every 2 weeks. Three dose-escalation patients had partial responses: one with hepatocellular carcinoma and two with cutaneous melanoma. General observations from the study: Researchers report that CD8+ T cells had, on average, more expanded clones than CD4+. Clonal expansion from baseline to week 6 occurred in both CD4+ and CD8+ T cells.

In germline, CDR1 is SEHNR, CDR2 FQNEAQ (reference sequence). The CDR3 is made up of 12 amino acids. V was shortened by 5 bases and J by 4 bases, with 9 bases between the two germline ends. Comments on this clone: What it binds is not known.

Profiled with immunoSEQ multiplex PCR; TCRdb holds only in-frame clones, not every one. The sample holds fewer than 25,000 clones; 80% to 90% are singletons and the top ten take around 25%. Material: CD4+ or CD8+ T cells sorted from blood, obtained in a trial of the OX40 agonist ivuxolimab. The chain recombines TRBV7-9 with TRBJ2-7; D may be TRBD1 (6 bases). This clonotype originated in an adult with an advanced solid tumor such as melanoma, head and neck, liver or kidney cancer. The CDR3 nucleotides read TGTGCCAGCAGCACGGGACAATACGAGCAGTACTTC. Protein sequence: CASSTGQYEQYF.